This TCR beta chain was sequenced in a study of response to subunit inactivated influenza vaccine. Whole-study findings and limits: T cells newly recruited by each seasonal influenza vaccination are few, the authors suggested.

TCRdb passed the RT-PCR reads through MiXCR, listing each CDR3 protein once. Of hundreds of thousands of distinct CDR3 sequences in the sample, about a sixth were seen once. V shed 6 bases and J shed 8 bases, with 16 bases lying between them. The CDR3 is 13 residues long. Germline lookup yields CDR1 SNHLY and CDR2 FYNNEI. This clonotype showed up just a few times. Its cognate antigen is unknown. The rearrangement links TRBV2 to TRBJ1-2; no clear D. The TCR was taken from a man aged 50 to 60 who received an inactivated influenza vaccine. The source material was PBMCs from blood, sampled roughly 12 days after vaccination. This CDR3 is CASRGRVFSGYTF. DNA of the CDR3: TGTGCCAGCAGAGGCAGAGTCTTCTCCGGCTACACCTTC.